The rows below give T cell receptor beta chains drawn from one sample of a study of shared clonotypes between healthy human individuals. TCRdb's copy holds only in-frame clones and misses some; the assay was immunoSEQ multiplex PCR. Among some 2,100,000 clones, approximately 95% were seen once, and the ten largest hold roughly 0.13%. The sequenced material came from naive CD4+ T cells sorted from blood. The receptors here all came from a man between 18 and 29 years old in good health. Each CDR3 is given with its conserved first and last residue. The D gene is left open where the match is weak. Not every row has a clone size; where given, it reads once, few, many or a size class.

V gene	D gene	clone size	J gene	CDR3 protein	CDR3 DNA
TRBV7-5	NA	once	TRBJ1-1	CARAPVGGNTEAFF	TGTGCCAGAGCACCCGTGGGGGGTAACACTGAAGCTTTCTTT
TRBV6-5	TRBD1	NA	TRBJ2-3	CASHRTGPTDTQYF	TGTGCCAGCCACAGGACAGGTCCCACAGATACGCAGTATTTT
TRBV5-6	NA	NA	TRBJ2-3	CASSLAHTQYF	TGTGCCAGCAGCTTGGCTCATACGCAGTATTTT
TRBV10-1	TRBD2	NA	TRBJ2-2	CASSGTSAGELFF	TGCGCCAGCAGCGGGACTAGCGCCGGGGAGCTGTTTTTT
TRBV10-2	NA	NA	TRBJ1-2	CASSEEGFYGYTF	TGCGCCAGCAGTGAAGAAGGGTTCTATGGCTACACCTTC
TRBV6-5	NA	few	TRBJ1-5	CASSQRAPNQPQHF	TGTGCCAGCAGTCAGAGGGCACCAAATCAGCCCCAGCATTTT
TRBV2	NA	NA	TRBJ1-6	CASTEEGIYNSPLHF	TGTGCCAGCACCGAGGAGGGAATCTATAATTCACCCCTCCACTTT
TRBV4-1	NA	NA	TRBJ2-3	CASSAADTQYF	TGCGCCAGCAGCGCGGCGGATACGCAGTATTTT
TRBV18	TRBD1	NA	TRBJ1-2	CASSPTGTGSYYGYTF	TGTGCCAGCTCACCAACCGGGACAGGGAGCTACTATGGCTACACCTTC
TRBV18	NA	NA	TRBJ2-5	CASSPPFGETQYF	TGTGCCAGCTCACCACCCTTCGGAGAGACCCAGTACTTC
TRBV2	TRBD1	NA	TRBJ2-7	CASTQDRASYEQYF	TGTGCCAGCACCCAGGACAGGGCCTCCTACGAGCAGTACTTC
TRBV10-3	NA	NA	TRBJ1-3	CAISESRTAGNTIYF	TGTGCCATCAGTGAGTCCAGGACGGCTGGAAACACCATATATTTT
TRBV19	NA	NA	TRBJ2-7	CASGRGSPYEQYF	TGTGCCAGCGGACGGGGGAGTCCCTACGAGCAGTACTTC
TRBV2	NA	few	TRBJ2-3	CASSERDTQYF	TGTGCCAGCAGTGAACGAGATACGCAGTATTTT
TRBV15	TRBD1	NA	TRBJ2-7	CATSSGMTGGRSYEQYF	TGTGCCACCAGCAGTGGGATGACAGGGGGCCGCTCCTACGAGCAGTACTTC
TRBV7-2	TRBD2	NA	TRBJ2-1	CASSLRTSPDNEQFF	TGTGCCAGCAGCTTAAGGACTAGCCCCGACAATGAGCAGTTCTTC
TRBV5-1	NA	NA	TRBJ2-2	CASSPRQGNTGELFF	TGCGCCAGCAGCCCTAGGCAGGGAAACACCGGGGAGCTGTTTTTT
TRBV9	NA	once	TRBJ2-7	CASSVGLSYEQYF	TGTGCCAGCAGCGTAGGACTCTCCTACGAGCAGTACTTC
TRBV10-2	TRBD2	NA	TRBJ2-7	CATWDLAGTSYEQYF	TGCGCCACTTGGGACCTAGCGGGAACATCCTACGAGCAGTACTTC
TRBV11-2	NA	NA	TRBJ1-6	CASSLDLGISNSPLHF	TGTGCCAGCAGCTTAGATCTGGGTATTAGTAATTCACCCCTCCACTTT
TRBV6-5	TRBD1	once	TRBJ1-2	CASSRGDRGVYGYTF	TGTGCCAGCAGCCGAGGGGACAGGGGGGTCTATGGCTACACCTTC
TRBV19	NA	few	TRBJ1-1	CASSNIGGNTEAFF	TGTGCCAGTAGTAATATTGGCGGGAACACTGAAGCTTTCTTT
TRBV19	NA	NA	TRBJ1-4	CASSAGHDHIGLFF	TGTGCCAGTAGTGCGGGACACGACCATATAGGACTGTTTTTT
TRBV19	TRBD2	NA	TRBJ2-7	CASSKGLAGSYEQYF	TGTGCCAGTAGTAAGGGGCTAGCGGGTTCCTACGAGCAGTACTTC
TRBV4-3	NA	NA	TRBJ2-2	CASSHSNANTGELFF	TGCGCCAGCAGCCACTCTAACGCGAACACCGGGGAGCTGTTTTTT
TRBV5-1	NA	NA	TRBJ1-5	CASKPGPTNQPQHF	TGCGCCAGCAAGCCGGGACCGACTAATCAGCCCCAGCATTTT
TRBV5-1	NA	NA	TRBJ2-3	CASSRGGSESTDTQYF	TGCGCCAGCAGCAGGGGGGGTAGCGAGAGCACAGATACGCAGTATTTT
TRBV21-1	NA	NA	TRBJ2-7	CASRSRTGASSYEQYF	TGTGCCAGCAGGAGTCGGACAGGGGCGAGCTCCTACGAGCAGTACTTC
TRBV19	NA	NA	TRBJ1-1	CASSIAWAEAFF	TGTGCCAGTAGTATCGCTTGGGCGGAAGCTTTCTTT
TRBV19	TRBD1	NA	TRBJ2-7	CASSVTGWGEQYF	TGTGCCAGTAGCGTGACAGGGTGGGGAGAGCAGTACTTC
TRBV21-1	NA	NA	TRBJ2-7	CASSKKGTGVHDEQYF	TGTGCCAGCAGCAAAAAGGGAACGGGGGTCCATGACGAGCAGTACTTC
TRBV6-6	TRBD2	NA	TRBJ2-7	CASSYFGSGSYEQYF	TGTGCCAGCAGTTACTTCGGTAGCGGGTCCTACGAGCAGTACTTC
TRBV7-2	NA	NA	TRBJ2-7	CASSDGRTDYEQYF	TGTGCCAGCAGCGATGGCCGGACGGATTACGAGCAGTACTTC
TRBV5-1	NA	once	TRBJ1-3	CASSQGNSGNTIYF	TGCGCCAGCAGCCAAGGGAACTCTGGAAACACCATATATTTT
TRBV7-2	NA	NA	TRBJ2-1	CASRRTIALFF	TGTGCCAGCAGGAGGACTATCGCGTTGTTCTTC
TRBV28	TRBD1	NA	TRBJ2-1	CASSLTGFLGNEQFF	TGTGCCAGCAGTTTGACAGGGTTCCTAGGCAATGAGCAGTTCTTC
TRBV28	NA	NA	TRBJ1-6	CASTSSVGNSPLHF	TGTGCCAGCACCTCTTCGGTTGGTAATTCACCCCTCCACTTT
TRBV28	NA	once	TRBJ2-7	CASSLLVGPKPPEQYF	TGTGCCAGCAGCTTGCTGGTTGGGCCCAAACCCCCCGAGCAGTACTTC
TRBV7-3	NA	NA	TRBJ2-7	CASSLNGGPYEQYF	TGTGCCAGCAGCTTAAACGGGGGGCCCTACGAGCAGTACTTC
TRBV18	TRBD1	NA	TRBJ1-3	CASSPTGSPGNTIYF	TGTGCCAGCTCACCGACAGGGAGTCCAGGAAACACCATATATTTT
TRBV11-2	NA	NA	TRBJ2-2	CASSLVELQGRGTGELFF	TGTGCCAGCAGCTTAGTAGAGTTACAGGGTCGGGGCACCGGGGAGCTGTTTTTT
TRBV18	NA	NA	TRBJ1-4	CASSPEFSGEKLFF	TGTGCCAGCTCACCCGAGTTTTCAGGTGAAAAACTGTTTTTT
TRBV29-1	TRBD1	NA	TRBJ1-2	CSVGTGYGYTF	TGCAGCGTCGGGACAGGCTATGGCTACACCTTC
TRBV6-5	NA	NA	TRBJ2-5	CASSGRYQETQYF	TGTGCCAGCAGTGGCCGGTACCAAGAGACCCAGTACTTC
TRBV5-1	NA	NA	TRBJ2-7	CASSLTGTNSYEQYF	TGCGCCAGCAGCTTAACCGGGACCAACTCCTACGAGCAGTACTTC